This T cell receptor (beta chain) comes out of a study of T cell responses to AZD1222 COVID-19 vaccine. Worth noting for this clone: Its antigen is unknown.

Overall study results and limits: Most donors were white British and more were female, and clonal diversity was possibly underestimated.

Measured with immunoSEQ multiplex PCR; TCRdb has only the in-frame clones, and not every one. The sample lists approximately 140,000 clones; approximately 94% were seen once. Germline CDR1 and CDR2: GTSNPN and SVGIG (reference sequence). Trimming at V came to 1 base and at J to 11 bases, leaving 6 bases not matched to a gene. The CDR3 totals 13 residues. J is TRBJ2-1 and V is TRBV30; 9 bases are shared with TRBD2. Sample: peripheral blood, taken on day 0 of AZD1222 vaccination. This receptor was identified in an adult in good health. This CDR3 is CAWSGNSGSKQFF. CDR3 nucleotide sequence: TGTGCCTGGAGTGGAAATAGCGGGAGCAAGCAGTTCTTC.